The count of the clone carrying this T cell receptor (beta chain) is one. Its target is unknown. This sample is drawn from a study of OX40 agonist ivuxolimab in advanced cancers. Study-wide context: Partial responses were achieved by three patients: one hepatocellular carcinoma, two cutaneous melanoma.

Produced via immunoSEQ multiplex PCR; TCRdb's table is partial and in-frame only. The table has about 73,000 clones, just over 85% seen once; the top ten hold around 2.6%. This CDR3 spans 16 amino acids. Germline V gene sequence: CDR1 LNHDA, CDR2 SQIVND (reference sequence). With 8 bases removed from V and 1 base from J, the gap between germline ends came to 20 bases. Study observations and caveats: Clonal expansion by week 6 occurred in CD4+ and CD8+ blood T cells (at 0.1 to 3.0 mg/kg).

The receptor was derived from an adult with an advanced solid tumor such as melanoma, head and neck, liver or kidney cancer. The starting material was CD4+ or CD8+ T cells sorted from blood, obtained in a trial of the OX40 agonist ivuxolimab. This chain connects TRBV19 to TRBJ2-5; D might be TRBD2 (5 bases). CDR3 in amino acids: CASSPRVASRQETQYF. The CDR3 DNA reads as TGTGCCAGTTCTCCCCGGGTAGCGAGCCGCCAAGAGACCCAGTACTTC. Using reference TRBV19 and TRBJ2-5 for the parts outside the CDR3, the full variable domain is DGGITQSPKYLFRKEGQNVTLSCEQNLNHDAMYWYRQDPGQGLRLIYYSQIVNDFQKGDIAEGYSVSREKKESFPLTVTSAQKNPTAFYLCASSPRVASRQETQYFGPGTRLLVL.